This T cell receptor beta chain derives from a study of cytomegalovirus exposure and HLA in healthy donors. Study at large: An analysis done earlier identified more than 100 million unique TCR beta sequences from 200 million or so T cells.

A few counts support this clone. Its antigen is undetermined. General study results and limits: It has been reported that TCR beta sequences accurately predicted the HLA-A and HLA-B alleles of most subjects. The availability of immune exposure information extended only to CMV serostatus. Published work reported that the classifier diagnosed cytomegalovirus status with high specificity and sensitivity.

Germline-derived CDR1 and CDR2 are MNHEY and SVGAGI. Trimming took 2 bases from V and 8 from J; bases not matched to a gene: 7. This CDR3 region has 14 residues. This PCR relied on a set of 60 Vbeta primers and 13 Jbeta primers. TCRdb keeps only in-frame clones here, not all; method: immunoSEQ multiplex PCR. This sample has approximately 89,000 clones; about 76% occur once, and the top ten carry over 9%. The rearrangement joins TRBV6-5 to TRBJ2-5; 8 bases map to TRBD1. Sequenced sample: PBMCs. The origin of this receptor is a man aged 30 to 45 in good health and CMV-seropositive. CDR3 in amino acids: CASSYRDRRETQYF. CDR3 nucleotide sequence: TGTGCCAGCAGTTACCGGGACAGGCGAGAAACCCAGTACTTC.